Listed below are T cell receptor beta chains from one sample, sequenced in a study of T cell responses to AZD1222 COVID-19 vaccine. Generated by immunoSEQ multiplex PCR, the TCRdb table keeps only in-frame clones and is missing some. Among more than 130,000 clones listed, 75% to 95% were seen once. The sequences come from peripheral blood, collected on day 0 of AZD1222 vaccination. All receptors come from an adult in good health. Both conserved end residues are part of each CDR3. A D gene is named only where the DNA matches it firmly. Not every row has a clone size; where given, it reads once, few, many or a size class.

abundance | d_gene | j_gene | v_gene | CDR3aa | CDR3nt
NA | NA | TRBJ2-1 | TRBV15 | CATSRLVVNSYNEQFF | TGTGCCACCAGCAGATTGGTGGTGAACTCCTACAATGAGCAGTTCTTC
NA | TRBD1 | TRBJ2-1 | TRBV6-2/TRBV6-3 | CASSSQGVNEQFF | TGTGCCAGCAGCTCCCAGGGGGTCAATGAGCAGTTCTTC
NA | TRBD1 | TRBJ2-7 | TRBV6-5 | CASRVPGQGSGSF | TGTGCCAGCAGGGTCCCGGGACAGGGTTCGGGGAGTTTC
NA | NA | TRBJ2-1 | TRBV2 | CASSEGLGSYNEQFF | TGTGCCAGCAGTGAGGGTCTGGGGTCCTACAATGAGCAGTTCTTC
NA | NA | TRBJ1-1 | TRBV12-3/TRBV12-4 | CASSLRVTEAFF | TGTGCCAGCAGTCTTCGGGTGACTGAAGCTTTCTTT
NA | TRBD1 | TRBJ2-7 | TRBV11-3 | CASSLGQDFSYEQYF | TGTGCCAGCAGCCTCGGACAGGACTTCTCCTACGAGCAGTACTTC
NA | NA | TRBJ1-2 | TRBV30 | CAWRSRGRKGYTF | TGTGCCTGGAGAAGTCGGGGGCGCAAAGGCTACACCTTC
NA | NA | TRBJ2-3 | TRBV27 | CASSLPGQQEGDTQYF | TGTGCCAGCAGTTTACCTGGACAGCAGGAGGGAGATACGCAGTATTTT
few | NA | TRBJ2-5 | TRBV3-1/TRBV3-2 | CASSQDASRETQYF | TGTGCCAGCAGCCAAGACGCTAGCAGAGAGACCCAGTACTTC
few | TRBD2 | TRBJ2-7 | TRBV9 | CASSPQSGGPYEQYF | TGTGCCAGCAGCCCCCAAAGCGGGGGACCCTACGAGCAGTACTTC
NA | NA | TRBJ1-2 | TRBV5-1 | CASQRAPGDTINYGYTF | TGCGCCAGTCAGAGAGCCCCTGGGGACACAATAAACTATGGCTACACCTTC